This section outlines one T cell receptor (beta chain) sequence together with its context. Its target is unknown. The data derive from a study of shared clonotypes between healthy human individuals. Study observations and caveats: The generation probabilities recorded for non-shared clonotypes fell below those of clonotypes shared by all four donors.

Clones were sequenced by immunoSEQ multiplex PCR, and TCRdb holds only the in-frame ones, with some missing. The data hold some 2,400,000 clones, with almost 96% observed a single time. The germline V gene encodes CDR1 LGHNA and CDR2 YSLEER. Trimming took 5 bases from V and 3 from J, leaving 20 bases between them. The CDR3 consists of 16 residues. Sequencing used naive CD4+ T cells sorted from blood. Subset specified: CD45RA+ positively selected. The TCR originated in a man aged 18 to 29 in good health. The chain carries TRBV4-3 and TRBJ2-7, with TRBD2 as a possible D gene (5 bases). CDR3 protein: CASSFNRATEGYEQYF. In DNA, the CDR3 is TGCGCCAGCAGCTTCAATAGGGCTACTGAGGGCTACGAGCAGTACTTC.